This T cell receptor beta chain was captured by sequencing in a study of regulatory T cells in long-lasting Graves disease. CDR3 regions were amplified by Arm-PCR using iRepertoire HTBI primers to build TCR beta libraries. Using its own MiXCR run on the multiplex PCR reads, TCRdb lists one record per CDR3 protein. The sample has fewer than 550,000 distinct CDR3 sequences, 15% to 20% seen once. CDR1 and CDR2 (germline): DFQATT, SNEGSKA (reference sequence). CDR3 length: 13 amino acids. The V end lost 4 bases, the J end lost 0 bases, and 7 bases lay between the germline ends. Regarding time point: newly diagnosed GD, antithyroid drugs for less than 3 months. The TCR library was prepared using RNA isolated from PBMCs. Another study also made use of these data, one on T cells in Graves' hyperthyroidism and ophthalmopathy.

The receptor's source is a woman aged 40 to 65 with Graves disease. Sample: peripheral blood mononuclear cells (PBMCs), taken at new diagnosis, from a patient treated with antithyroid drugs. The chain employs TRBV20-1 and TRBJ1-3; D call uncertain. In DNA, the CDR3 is TGCAGTGCTACTAAAGACTCTGGAAACACCATATATTTT. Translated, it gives CSATKDSGNTIYF.